Listed below are T cell receptor beta chains from one sample, sequenced in a study of OX40 agonist ivuxolimab in advanced cancers. Method: immunoSEQ multiplex PCR; TCRdb's copy keeps in-frame clones and lacks some. Of tens of thousands of clones in the sample, roughly 84% were seen once. The sequences come from CD4+ or CD8+ T cells sorted from blood, collected in a trial of the OX40 agonist ivuxolimab. These receptors were taken from an adult with an advanced solid tumor such as melanoma, head and neck, liver or kidney cancer. Each CDR3 is given with its conserved first and last residue. The order of the fields is J gene, V gene, D gene, clone size, CDR3 DNA, CDR3 protein. D genes are given only for firm matches. Rows may omit the clone size; those that give it use once, few, many or a size class.

TRBJ2-1 TRBV5-1 TRBD2 NA TGCGCCAGCAGCCCGGTGGGACTAGGGGGGAATGAGCAGTTCTTC CASSPVGLGGNEQFF
TRBJ2-5 TRBV9 TRBD1 NA TGTGCCAGCAGCAAGGGGGACAGGGGGTCGGAGACCCAGTACTTC CASSKGDRGSETQYF
TRBJ1-1 TRBV6-5 TRBD1 NA TGTGCCAGCGACAGGGGCACTGAAGCTTTCTTT CASDRGTEAFF
TRBJ2-3 TRBV19 TRBD2 once TGTGCCAGTAGTATTTCTAGCGGAACGACAGATACGCAGTATTTT CASSISSGTTDTQYF
TRBJ2-2 TRBV7-2 NA NA TGTGCCAGCAGCTTAGCAGGGAGGACAGGCTACGGGGAGCTGTTTTTT CASSLAGRTGYGELFF
TRBJ2-7 TRBV19 NA NA TGTGCCAGTCGGTACCAGGGCCGAGGAGGGGAGCAGTACTTC CASRYQGRGGEQYF
TRBJ2-1 TRBV6-5 NA NA TGTGCCAGCAGATCAGCTGGGGATGAGCAGTTCTTC CASRSAGDEQFF
TRBJ2-1 TRBV7-2 NA few TGTGCCAGCAGCTTAGGCATCCGGGGCCGGGGTGAGCAGTTCTTC CASSLGIRGRGEQFF
TRBJ2-3 TRBV5-1 TRBD1 NA TGCGCCAGCAGCTTGGGACAGGGAGTCACAGATACGCAGTATTTT CASSLGQGVTDTQYF
TRBJ1-2 TRBV27 TRBD1 NA TGTGCCAGCAGACTGCAGGGGGCGTCCCACTATGGCTACACCTTC CASRLQGASHYGYTF
TRBJ2-2 TRBV5-5 NA NA TGTGCCAGCAGTACTAGGACCGGGGAGCTGTTTTTT CASSTRTGELFF
TRBJ1-2 TRBV6-1 TRBD1 once TGTGCCAGCATCCTAGACAGGGGGAGCTATGGCTACACCTTC CASILDRGSYGYTF
TRBJ1-1 TRBV12-5 TRBD1 NA TGTGCTAGTGGTTTAACGTCAGGGGGAATGAACACTGAAGCTTTCTTT CASGLTSGGMNTEAFF
TRBJ2-5 TRBV7-3 NA NA TGTGCCAGCAGCCTCCAACATCCAGAGACCCAGTACTTC CASSLQHPETQYF